This TCR beta chain was captured by sequencing in a study of blood T cells in healthy people across ages. This CDR3 is 12 amino acids long. Germline CDR1 reads DFQATT; CDR2 reads SNEGSKA (reference sequence). In the case of this clonotype: Its antigen is unknown.

A second PCR of 7 to 11 cycles used a sample-barcoded 5' primer and a J-beta primer mix. MiXCR was run by TCRdb on the 5' RACE reads, yielding one entry per CDR3 protein. The data contain about 1.8 million distinct CDR3 sequences, around 48% of them seen just once; the ten biggest clones take up 2.1%. Study-level findings and limits: Whereas aged donors had fewer naive CD4+ cells, long-lived donors had more of them and higher diversity.

What was sequenced was blood. The clonotype was recovered from a middle-aged woman in good health. The chain is built from TRBV20-1 and TRBJ2-4; possibly TRBD1 for D (5 bases). Near its end, the DNA agrees better with TRBJ2-5, so the J call may be wrong. Here the CDR3 DNA reads TGCAGTGCGGCGACAGACCAAGAGACCCAGTACTTC. Encoded protein: CSAATDQETQYF.